The present entry profiles one T cell receptor beta chain with its context. The entry originates in a study of tumor-infiltrating lymphocytes in localized non-small cell lung cancer. Overall study: The cohort mixed smokers and never-smokers, several histologies, and some post-neoadjuvant-chemotherapy samples. Resected tumor was paired with non-adjacent uninvolved lung from the same patient.

The protocol was immunoSEQ multiplex PCR, while the TCRdb copy is restricted to in-frame clones and leaves out a portion. The sample holds about 10,000 clones; about 77% are singletons and the top ten take roughly a sixth. The CDR3 totals 14 residues. V was shortened by 6 bases and J by 9 bases, with 15 bases between the two germline ends. The germline V gene encodes CDR1 MDHEN and CDR2 SYDVKM. The sequencing input was uninvolved lung tissue not adjacent to the tumor. V gene TRBV28 combines with J gene TRBJ1-6; maybe TRBD1 (5 bases). The clonotype comes from a human donor with non-small cell lung cancer. The chain's CDR3 is CASSTNRNASPLHF. The CDR3 DNA follows: TGTGCCAGCAGCACGAACAGGAATGCTTCACCCCTCCACTTT.